Below, one T cell receptor beta chain is given with its context. This sample was included in a study of blood T cell repertoires in COVID-19. Whole-study context: Samples representing acute and convalescent COVID-19 were sourced from the United States, Italy and Spain.

Profiled with immunoSEQ multiplex PCR; TCRdb holds only in-frame clones, not every one. Of about 230,000 clones in the sample, 83% are singletons; the top ten hold 1.3%. Trimming shortened V by 5 bases and J by 9 bases, and 12 bases separated the two germline ends. This CDR3 region has 12 residues. In germline, CDR1 is SGHNT, CDR2 YYREEE (reference sequence). Sequencing was done on a sample of peripheral blood. The chain employs TRBV5-4 and TRBJ2-1; D unclear. The source is a woman aged 30 to 39 with COVID-19, enrolled during active disease. The CDR3 loop reads CASSLALIEQFF. CDR3 nucleotides: TGTGCCAGCAGTCTCGCACTTATTGAGCAGTTCTTC.